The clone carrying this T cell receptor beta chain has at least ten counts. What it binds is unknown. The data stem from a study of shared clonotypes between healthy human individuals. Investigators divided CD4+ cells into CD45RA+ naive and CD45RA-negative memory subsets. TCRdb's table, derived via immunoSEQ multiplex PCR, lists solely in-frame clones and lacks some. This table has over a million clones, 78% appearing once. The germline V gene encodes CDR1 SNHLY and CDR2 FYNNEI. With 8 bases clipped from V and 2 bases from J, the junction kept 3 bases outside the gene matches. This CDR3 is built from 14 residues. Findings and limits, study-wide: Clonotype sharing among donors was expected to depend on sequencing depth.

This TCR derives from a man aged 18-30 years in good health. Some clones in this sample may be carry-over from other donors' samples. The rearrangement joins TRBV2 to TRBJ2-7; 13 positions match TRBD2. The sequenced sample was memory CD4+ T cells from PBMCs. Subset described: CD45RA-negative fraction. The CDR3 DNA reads TGTGCCAGCCTCGGGACTAGCGGGACCTACGAGCAGTACTTC. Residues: CASLGTSGTYEQYF.